Below, one T cell receptor beta chain is given with its context. Its specificity is unknown. This specimen belongs to a study of radiation and T cells in renal cell carcinoma. Overall study findings and caveats: Pretreatment tumor biopsies were lacking, so baseline clonotypes are unknown.

The germline CDR1 and CDR2 sequences are MNHEY and SMNVEV (reference sequence). Trimming took 3 bases from V and 4 from J; bases not matched to a gene: 11. The CDR3 consists of 16 residues. The data were produced by immunoSEQ multiplex PCR, yet TCRdb's version contains in-frame clones alone and is incomplete. The sample shows some 120,000 clones, 88% of them seen only once. Time point: blood 2 weeks post-SBRT. Described treatment: 15 Gy SBRT to primary tumor, nephrectomy 4 weeks later. Radiation-treated patients gave blood at baseline, week 2 and week 4. This renal cell carcinoma was of the clear cell type.

The TCR was taken from an older woman with renal cell carcinoma. The sequences come from blood, collected from a patient whose treatment included radiotherapy and nephrectomy. The rearrangement joins TRBV27 to TRBJ1-2; 7 bases fit TRBD1. For the CDR3, the DNA is TGTGCCAGCAGTTTTCGCAGGGGGGCTGAATCCTATGGCTACACCTTC. Translated: CASSFRRGAESYGYTF.